This T cell receptor (beta chain) was obtained from a study of OX40 agonist ivuxolimab in advanced cancers. Study-level information: In this cohort, patients received ivuxolimab, an agonistic anti-OX40 (CD134) antibody.

The data were produced by immunoSEQ multiplex PCR, yet TCRdb's version contains in-frame clones alone and is incomplete. The top ten hold over 0.95% of the sample, which has some 70,000 clones, 75% to 85% seen once. Systemic immunosuppression or a history of autoimmune disease excluded patients. Trimming pared 3 bases from V and 3 bases from J, leaving 13 bases between. There are 15 residues in the CDR3. Looked up from germline, CDR1 is LGHNA and CDR2 is YSLEER. The rearrangement joins TRBV4-3 to TRBJ2-3; possibly TRBD1 for D (6 bases). This sequence originates from an adult with an advanced solid tumor such as melanoma, head and neck, liver or kidney cancer. Specimen: CD4+ or CD8+ T cells sorted from blood, collected in a trial of the OX40 agonist ivuxolimab. DNA for the CDR3: TGCGCCAGCAGCCAGGGGGCACAGGGTACAGATACGCAGTATTTT. Translated, it gives CASSQGAQGTDTQYF.